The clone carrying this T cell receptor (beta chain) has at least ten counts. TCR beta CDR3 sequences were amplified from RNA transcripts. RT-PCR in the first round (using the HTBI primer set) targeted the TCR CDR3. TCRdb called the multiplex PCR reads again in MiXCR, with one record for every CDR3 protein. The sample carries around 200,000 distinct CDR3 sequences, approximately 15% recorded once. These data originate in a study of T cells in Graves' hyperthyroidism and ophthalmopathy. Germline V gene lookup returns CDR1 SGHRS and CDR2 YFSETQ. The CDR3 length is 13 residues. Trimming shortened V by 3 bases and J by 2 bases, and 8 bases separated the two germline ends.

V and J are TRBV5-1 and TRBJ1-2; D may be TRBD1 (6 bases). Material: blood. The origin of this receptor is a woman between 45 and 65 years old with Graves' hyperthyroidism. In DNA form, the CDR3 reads TGCGCCAGCAGCTCCGGGACAAACTATGGCTACACCTTC. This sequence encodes CASSSGTNYGYTF.